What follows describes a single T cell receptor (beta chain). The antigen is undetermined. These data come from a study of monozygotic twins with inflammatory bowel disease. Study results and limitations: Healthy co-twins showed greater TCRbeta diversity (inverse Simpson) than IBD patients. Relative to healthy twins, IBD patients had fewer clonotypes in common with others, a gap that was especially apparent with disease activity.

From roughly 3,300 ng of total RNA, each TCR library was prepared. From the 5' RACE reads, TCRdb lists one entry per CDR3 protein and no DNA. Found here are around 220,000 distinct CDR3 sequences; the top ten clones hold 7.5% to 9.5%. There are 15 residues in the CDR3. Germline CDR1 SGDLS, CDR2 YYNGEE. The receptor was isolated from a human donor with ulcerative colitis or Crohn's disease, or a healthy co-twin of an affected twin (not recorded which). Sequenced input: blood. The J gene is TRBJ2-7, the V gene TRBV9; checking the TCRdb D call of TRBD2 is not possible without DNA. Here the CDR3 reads CASSVGWGPLGEQYF.